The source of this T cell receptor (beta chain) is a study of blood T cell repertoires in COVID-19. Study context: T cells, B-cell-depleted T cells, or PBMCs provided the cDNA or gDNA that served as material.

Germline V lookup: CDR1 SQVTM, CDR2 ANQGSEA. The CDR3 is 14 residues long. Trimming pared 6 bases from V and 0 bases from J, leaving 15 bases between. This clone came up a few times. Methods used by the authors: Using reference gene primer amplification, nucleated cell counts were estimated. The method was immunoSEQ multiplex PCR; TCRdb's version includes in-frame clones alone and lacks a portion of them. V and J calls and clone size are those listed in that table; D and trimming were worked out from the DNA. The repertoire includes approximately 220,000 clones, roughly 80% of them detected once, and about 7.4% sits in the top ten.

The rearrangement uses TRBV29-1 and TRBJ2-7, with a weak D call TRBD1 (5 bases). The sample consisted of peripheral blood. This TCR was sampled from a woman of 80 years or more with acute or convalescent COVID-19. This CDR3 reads CSVLIQASSYEQYF. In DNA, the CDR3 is TGCAGCGTCTTAATACAGGCGAGCTCCTACGAGCAGTACTTC.